This T cell receptor (beta chain) emerged from a study of shared clonotypes between healthy human individuals. Worth noting for this clone: What it binds is not known.

From germline, CDR1 is SGHAT and CDR2 FQNNGV. V lost 1 base, J lost 2 bases, and 12 bases lay in between. This CDR3 has 16 amino acids. Deep was the level used in running the assay. Using around 180 ng DNA, approximately 27,000 T cell genomes, the sorted-subset replicate PCRs were run. Repertoires were generated with immunoSEQ multiplex PCR, while TCRdb's copy carries only in-frame clones and drops some. In the table there are 600,000 or so clones, roughly 95% of which are singletons. Selected positively for CCR7 and CD45RO-negative, naive CD8 cells excluded terminally differentiated effector memory CD45RA+ cells. The study enrolled healthy HIV-negative adults without recent acute infections or vaccinations as donors. Study-wide points: For sorted subsets, rarefaction showed incomplete sequencing despite large depth.

J is TRBJ2-1 and V is TRBV11-2, with D perhaps matching TRBD2 (6 bases). The sequence came from a woman in her twenties or thirties in good health. The sequencing sample was made of naive CD8+ T cells sorted from blood. The CDR3: CASSLVWEVTYNEQFF. The CDR3 bases are TGTGCCAGCAGCTTAGTCTGGGAGGTCACCTACAATGAGCAGTTCTTC.